This TCR beta chain originates from a study of cytomegalovirus exposure and HLA in healthy donors. CDR3 length equals 16 residues. Between the trimmed V and J ends, which lost 2 bases and 1 base, there was a span of 14 bases. CDR1 ENHRY and CDR2 SYGVKD come from the germline V gene. In regard to this clone: Its cognate antigen is unknown.

Findings of the study overall: Presence/absence analyses rested on an assumption that sequencing depth was roughly uniform across donors. A later analysis found most CMV-associated TCR beta chains apparently HLA-restricted. Indistinguishability led to the exclusion of some V segments, TRBV6-2 and TRBV6-3 included. One later analysis reportedly identified an Asian-associated ancestry cluster that showed fewer N-insertions than the roughly 670-donor mean.

It was with 60 Vbeta and 13 Jbeta primers that the PCR ran. Some clones are missing from TCRdb's copy, which holds only in-frame ones; the method was immunoSEQ multiplex PCR. In the table there are around 190,000 clones, approximately 80% of which are singletons. The chain carries TRBV10-3 and TRBJ1-2; TRBD1 might be the D (6 bases). The TCR was taken from a female donor in good health and CMV-seronegative. Sequenced material: PBMCs. The CDR3 protein is CAISEPRDKLNYGYTF. For the CDR3, the DNA is TGTGCCATCAGTGAGCCGAGGGACAAGCTTAACTATGGCTACACCTTC.